The present T cell receptor (beta chain) was sequenced within a study of blood T cell repertoires in COVID-19. Across the study: PBMCs, B-cell-depleted T cells, or T cells provided the cDNA or gDNA that made up the material.

Germline CDR1 is LGHNT and CDR2 is FRNRAP. The V gene lost 3 bases and the J gene lost 0 bases, with 13 bases spanning the gap. The CDR3 runs 16 residues. Assay used: immunoSEQ multiplex PCR; TCRdb lists only in-frame clones, some missing. The data contain 140,000 to 150,000 clones, 84% of them singletons. Recruits, aged roughly 18 to 95 years, lived in 24 US areas. Cohort placement rested on clinical history that participants reported themselves. Sequencing input: PBMCs or T cells enriched from blood (not recorded which). V and J are TRBV12-5 and TRBJ2-3; TRBD2 might be the D (6 bases). The TCR sequence derives from a woman between 45 and 65 years old who had been exposed to COVID-19. Here the CDR3 DNA reads TGTGCTAGTGGTTTCGCCCCGGGACTCAGCACAGATACGCAGTATTTT. Residues: CASGFAPGLSTDTQYF.